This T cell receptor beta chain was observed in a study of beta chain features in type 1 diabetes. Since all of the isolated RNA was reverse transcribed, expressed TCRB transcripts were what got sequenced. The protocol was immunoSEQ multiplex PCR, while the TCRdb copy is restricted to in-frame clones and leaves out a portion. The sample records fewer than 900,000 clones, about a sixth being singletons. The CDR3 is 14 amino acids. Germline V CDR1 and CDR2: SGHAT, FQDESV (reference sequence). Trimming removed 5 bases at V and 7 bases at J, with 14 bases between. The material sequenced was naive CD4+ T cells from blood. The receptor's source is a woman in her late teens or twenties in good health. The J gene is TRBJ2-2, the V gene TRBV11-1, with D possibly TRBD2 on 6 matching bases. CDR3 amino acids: CASSVGSIVGELFF. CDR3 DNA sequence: TGTGCCAGCAGCGTCGGGAGTATTGTCGGGGAGCTGTTTTTT.